The clone carrying this T cell receptor beta chain was observed a handful of times. Its antigen is unidentified. The data are from a study of tumor-infiltrating lymphocytes in localized non-small cell lung cancer. Study-level background: The cohort mixed smokers and never-smokers, several histologies, and some post-neoadjuvant-chemotherapy samples.

The study's findings and limits: Only some patients had TCR sequencing, depending on available tissue.

The assay was immunoSEQ multiplex PCR, and TCRdb's table has in-frame clones only and misses some. The table shows about 12,000 clones, with over 70% occurring only once. Sequenced sample: lung tumor tissue. The receptor was isolated from a human donor with non-small cell lung cancer.

DNA of the CDR3: TGTGCCAGCAGCGGACTAGCGGGGGGCCCGGTAGGTGAGCAGTTCTTC. Translated, it gives CASSGLAGGPVGEQFF. The rearrangement links TRBV5-5 to TRBJ2-1; 14 bases match TRBD2. With V trimmed by 4 bases and J by 9 bases, 9 bases remained unmatched. The CDR3 extends over 16 amino acids. Germline V CDR1 and CDR2: SGHKS, YYEKEE (reference sequence).